A single sample gave rise to the 32 T cell receptor beta chains below, sequenced in a study of blood T cell repertoires in COVID-19. Assay: immunoSEQ multiplex PCR; the TCRdb copy retains only in-frame clones and omits some. The sample includes a few hundred thousand clones, 70% to 90% seen only once; the top ten take under 2.5%. The sequenced sample consisted of PBMCs or T cells enriched from blood (not recorded which). These receptors came from a man aged 30 to 45 who had recovered from COVID-19.

This chain connects TRBV5-1 to TRBJ2-3, with 8 bases matching TRBD1. This CDR3 region has 16 residues. Germline loops: CDR1 SGHRS, CDR2 YFSETQ. Losses at the gene ends were 4 bases for V and 0 bases for J; bases not matched to a gene: 7. CDR3 DNA: TGCGCCAGCAGCCCCAGAGGACAGGGTAGCACAGATACGCAGTATTTT. Amino acids: CASSPRGQGSTDTQYF.

The chain couples TRBV7-8 to TRBJ2-2; 10 nucleotides line up with TRBD1. The germline V gene has CDR1 SGHVS and CDR2 FQNEAQ. The junction had 5 bases not matched to a gene; V was cut back by 0 bases and J by 4 bases. This CDR3 is 17 amino acids long. DNA for the CDR3: TGTGCCAGCAGCTTAGCCCCTTGGGACAGGGGCACCGGGGAGCTGTTTTTT. Protein product: CASSLAPWDRGTGELFF. The full variable domain, with the rest looked up from reference TRBV7-8 and TRBJ2-2, is GAGVSQSPRYKVAKRGQDVALRCDPISGHVSLFWYQQALGQGPEFLTYFQNEAQLDKSGLPSDRFFAERPEGSVSTLKIQRTQQEDSAVYLCASSLAPWDRGTGELFFGEGSRLTVL.

V is TRBV13 and J is TRBJ2-7; D is perhaps TRBD2 (5 bases). Germline V gene lookup returns CDR1 PRHDT and CDR2 FYEKMQ (reference sequence). V shed 6 bases and J shed 1 base, with 13 bases lying between them. The CDR3 covers 14 residues. The CDR3, as DNA: TGTGCCAGCAGTCGAGGACTGTTTTCCTACGAGCAGTACTTC. It yields the protein CASSRGLFSYEQYF.

Here the CDR3 DNA reads TGTGCCAGCAGTCCAGGGGCGGGGGGGCCCTACAATGAGCAGTTCTTC. It is translated as CASSPGAGGPYNEQFF. The chain links TRBV27 to TRBJ2-1, with 9 nucleotides matching TRBD2. The V and J ends lost 5 bases and 2 bases, in that order; junction bases with no gene match: 7. Per germline, CDR1 MNHEY and CDR2 SMNVEV (reference sequence). This CDR3 has 16 residues.

The chain uses TRBV2 and TRBJ1-2; a weak D match, TRBD1 (6 bases). Germline V gene sequence: CDR1 SNHLY, CDR2 FYNNEI. The CDR3 spans 14 residues. Trimming removed 6 bases at V and 2 bases at J, with 13 bases between. For the CDR3, the DNA is TGTGCCAGCAGGTACGGACAGCTGAACTATGGCTACACCTTC. This gives the protein CASRYGQLNYGYTF.

The V and J genes are TRBV19 and TRBJ1-1; 7 positions agree with TRBD1. Per the germline V gene, CDR1 is LNHDA and CDR2 is SQIVND (reference sequence). The ends lost 6 bases at V and 3 bases at J; junction bases unmatched: 7. The CDR3 loop spans 14 amino acids. CDR3 coding DNA: TGTGCCAGTAGCGCGCGACAGGGTGACACTGAAGCTTTCTTT. Amino acid sequence: CASSARQGDTEAFF.

The chain is built from TRBV10-2 and TRBJ1-6; 8 bases agree with TRBD1. The CDR3 extends over 15 amino acids. Looked up from germline, CDR1 is WSHSY and CDR2 is SAAADI. J was trimmed by 8 bases and V by 7 bases; bases with no gene match: 10. Written as DNA, the CDR3 is TGCGCCAGCACGGAAAGACAGGGGACGCATTCACCCCTCCACTTT. This gives the protein CASTERQGTHSPLHF.

The chain uses TRBV9 and TRBJ2-3; 8 bases are shared with TRBD2. Trimming at V came to 0 bases and at J to 0 bases, leaving 3 bases not matched to a gene. The CDR3 totals 16 residues. CDR1 SGDLS and CDR2 YYNGEE come from the germline V gene. The CDR3 DNA follows: TGTGCCAGCAGCGTAGCCGGACTAGCTAGCACAGATACGCAGTATTTT. Protein: CASSVAGLASTDTQYF.

The V call is TRBV11-2, the J call TRBJ2-7; D is undetermined. V gave up 4 bases and J gave up 0 bases, with 19 bases separating them. The CDR3 runs to 17 residues. Germline values: CDR1 SGHAT, CDR2 FQNNGV. DNA of the CDR3: TGTGCCAGCAGCTCACCCCTCGGCAGTGGGCCCTCCTACGAGCAGTACTTC. This sequence encodes CASSSPLGSGPSYEQYF.

The gene calls are TRBV6-5 and TRBJ1-3; D uncertain. Germline CDR1 and CDR2: MNHEY and SVGAGI. Trimming removed 5 bases at V and 7 bases at J, with 12 bases between. This CDR3 has 13 amino acids. In DNA, the CDR3 is TGTGCCAGCAGTCTAACTCCGGAGAACACCATATATTTT. Protein sequence: CASSLTPENTIYF.

The chain couples TRBV5-5 to TRBJ2-5, with D possibly being TRBD2 (5 bases). Per germline, CDR1 SGHKS and CDR2 YYEKEE (reference sequence). This CDR3 comprises 16 residues. Deletions cut 4 bases from V and 7 bases from J, with 23 bases between. The CDR3 loop is CASSPTSGPDGGTQYF. In DNA, the CDR3 is TGTGCCAGCAGCCCCACCTCCGGGCCGGACGGAGGGACCCAGTACTTC.

The J gene is TRBJ2-3, the V gene TRBV9, with 9 bases that match TRBD2. The CDR3 totals 20 residues. Trimming cost V 3 bases and J 0 bases; bases outside gene matches: 17. CDR1 SGDLS and CDR2 YYNGEE come from the germline V gene. The CDR3 reads CASSALGGVAGVYSTDTQYF. DNA for the CDR3: TGTGCCAGCAGCGCCCTGGGGGGAGTAGCGGGGGTTTATAGCACAGATACGCAGTATTTT.

V and J are TRBV7-9 and TRBJ2-1; D is undetermined. Deletions cut 1 base from V and 0 bases from J, with 7 bases between. CDR1 and CDR2 (germline): SEHNR, FQNEAQ (reference sequence). The CDR3 extends over 15 amino acids. The CDR3 is CASSLVAVSYNEQFF. CDR3 in DNA: TGTGCCAGCAGCTTAGTCGCGGTCTCCTACAATGAGCAGTTCTTC.

This sequence joins TRBV5-8 and TRBJ2-5; D remains ambiguous. V was shortened by 1 base and J by 3 bases, with 7 bases between the two germline ends. The CDR3 totals 13 residues. Germline loops: CDR1 SGHTS, CDR2 YDEGEE. The CDR3 bases are TGTGCCAGCAGCTTGAAACTGGAAGAGACCCAGTACTTC. The encoded protein is CASSLKLEETQYF.

The rearrangement uses TRBV19 and TRBJ1-1; 7 nucleotides align to TRBD1. Germline V gene lookup returns CDR1 LNHDA and CDR2 SQIVND (reference sequence). The CDR3 runs to 14 residues. V lost 7 bases and J lost 3; bases outside the gene matches: 8. CDR3 bases: TGTGCCAGTACCTCACAGGGGTGGGACACTGAAGCTTTCTTT. Translated, it gives CASTSQGWDTEAFF.

This chain joins TRBV19 and TRBJ1-2; TRBD1 aligns across 10 bases. The CDR3 contains 17 residues. Germline loops: CDR1 LNHDA, CDR2 SQIVND (reference sequence). V lost 3 bases and J lost 0; bases outside the gene matches: 7. CDR3 nucleotide sequence: TGTGCCAGTAGTATCCCTGGACAGGGGGTCTCTAACTATGGCTACACCTTC. Translated: CASSIPGQGVSNYGYTF.

V usage is TRBV2 and J usage is TRBJ1-4; D possibly corresponds to TRBD1 (5 bases). From germline, CDR1 is SNHLY and CDR2 FYNNEI. V dropped 1 base and J dropped 5 bases, with 8 bases sitting between them. The length of the CDR3 is 14 residues. The CDR3 region has the DNA TGTGCCAGCAGTGAAGGACAGATCAATGAAAAACTGTTTTTT. Its protein is CASSEGQINEKLFF.

The chain uses TRBV24-1 and TRBJ2-1, with 11 nucleotides matching TRBD1. The V segment lost 3 bases and the J segment 12 bases; nucleotides outside the gene matches: 9. Per germline, CDR1 KGHDR and CDR2 SFDVKD. CDR3 length: 15 amino acids. CDR3 in amino acids: CATSDPGQGEDRQFF. CDR3 in DNA: TGTGCCACCAGTGATCCGGGACAGGGGGAGGACAGGCAGTTCTTC.

V and J are TRBV18 and TRBJ1-3; no clear D. The V end lost 6 bases, the J end lost 0 bases, and 21 bases lay between the germline ends. This CDR3 region has 18 residues. The germline CDR1 and CDR2 sequences are KGHSH and LQKENI. The CDR3 is CASSLLPLSTGSGNTIYF. In DNA form, the CDR3 reads TGTGCCAGCTCCCTTTTGCCACTCTCTACGGGCTCTGGAAACACCATATATTTT.

The chain combines TRBV6-2 or TRBV6-3 with TRBJ1-1; D not certain. V was clipped by 2 bases and J by 7 bases, with 14 bases between them. The germline V gene has CDR1 MNHEY and CDR2 SVGEGT. The CDR3 covers 14 residues. The CDR3: CASSYAVGVNEAFF. CDR3 nucleotide sequence: TGTGCCAGCAGTTACGCCGTCGGGGTGAATGAAGCTTTCTTT.

The chain has TRBV10-3 and TRBJ2-2, with D maybe TRBD1 (7 bases). Germline lookup yields CDR1 ENHRY and CDR2 SYGVKD. V lost 4 bases, J lost 1 base, and 13 bases lay in between. The CDR3 is 16 residues long. The CDR3 nucleotides read TGTGCCATCAGTGGGCCCCAGGGGGGGAACACCGGGGAGCTGTTTTTT. Translating gives CAISGPQGGNTGELFF.

The chain combines TRBV29-1 with TRBJ2-7; 9 bases agree with TRBD1. J gave up 5 bases and V 3 bases, and 8 bases lay outside the gene matches. The length of the CDR3 is 14 residues. The germline gives CDR1 SQVTM, CDR2 ANQGSEA. CDR3: CSVEHGTGYHEQYF. The CDR3, as DNA: TGCAGCGTTGAGCACGGGACAGGGTACCACGAGCAGTACTTC.

The chain has TRBV24-1 and TRBJ2-2; D is uncertain. The V gene's germline CDR1 is KGHDR and CDR2 SFDVKD. This CDR3 comprises 16 residues. V lost 2 bases and J lost 5, with 14 bases in between. CDR3 amino acids: CATSDSHSRLTGELFF. CDR3 in DNA: TGTGCCACCAGTGATTCCCACAGCAGGCTTACCGGGGAGCTGTTTTTT.

In its sample, this clone was seen once. This chain links TRBV11-2 with TRBJ2-2; 12 bases agree with TRBD2. The CDR3 consists of 16 residues. Losses at the gene ends were 1 base for V and 8 bases for J; bases not matched to a gene: 5. Germline values: CDR1 SGHAT, CDR2 FQNNGV. This CDR3 is CASSLGLAGGPGELFF. The CDR3 DNA is TGTGCCAGCAGCTTAGGTCTAGCGGGGGGGCCTGGGGAGCTGTTTTTT.

This clone appeared a few times. The chain combines TRBV6-5 with TRBJ1-5, with D tentatively TRBD1 (5 bases). The V end was cut by 6 bases, the J end by 5 bases, with 14 bases between. The V gene's germline CDR1 is MNHEY and CDR2 SVGAGI. CDR3 length: 14 residues. The CDR3 nucleotides are TGTGCCAGCAGCAACAGGAATTTCGATCAGCCCCAGCATTTT. This encodes CASSNRNFDQPQHF.

This sequence joins TRBV5-4 and TRBJ2-1, with 11 bases that match TRBD2. V was pared by 0 bases and J by 6 bases, with 5 bases of the junction left unmatched. Looked up from germline, CDR1 is SGHNT and CDR2 is YYREEE (reference sequence). The CDR3 is 16 residues long. CDR3 DNA: TGTGCCAGCAGCTTGGAGGCGACTAGCGGGGTCAATGAGCAGTTCTTC. This gives the protein CASSLEATSGVNEQFF.

This rearrangement joins TRBV3-1 (or the pseudogene TRBV3-2) to TRBJ1-2; D ambiguous. The germline CDR1 and CDR2 sequences are LGHDT and YNNKEL (reference sequence). The CDR3 loop spans 14 amino acids. Trimming took 1 base from V and 0 from J, leaving 6 bases between them. CDR3 nucleotide sequence: TGTGCCAGCAGCCAAGGGCCTCCTAACTATGGCTACACCTTC. Translating it yields CASSQGPPNYGYTF.

This clone has just one count. Other DNA sequences from this sample encode an identical CDR3 as well. This sequence joins TRBV7-2 and TRBJ1-5; D not resolved. This CDR3 contains 12 residues. The V gene's germline CDR1 is SGHTA and CDR2 FQGNSA. Trimming cost V 3 bases and J 3 bases, with 3 bases left between them. The CDR3 coding sequence is TGTGCCAGCAGCTTGTACAATCAGCCCCAGCATTTT. It yields the protein CASSLYNQPQHF.

This clone was picked up a small number of times. J is TRBJ2-2 and V is TRBV7-9, with D unclear. The CDR3 extends over 13 amino acids. Germline V lookup: CDR1 SEHNR, CDR2 FQNEAQ (reference sequence). V was shortened by 8 bases and J by 0 bases, with 7 bases between the two germline ends. CDR3 residues: CASHTANTGELFF. The CDR3 nucleotides are TGTGCCAGCCACACAGCGAACACCGGGGAGCTGTTTTTT.

The chain links TRBV9 to TRBJ1-2; 7 bases map to TRBD1. CDR3 size: 14 residues. Per the germline V gene, CDR1 is SGDLS and CDR2 is YYNGEE. V gave up 0 bases and J gave up 4 bases; unmatched junction bases: 3. Written as DNA, the CDR3 is TGTGCCAGCAGCGTAGGGGGACAGTCCTATGGCTACACCTTC. Translated, it gives CASSVGGQSYGYTF.

The chain uses TRBV3-1 (or the pseudogene TRBV3-2) and TRBJ1-6; unclear D gene. CDR1 LGHDT and CDR2 YNNKEL come from the germline V gene (reference sequence). The CDR3 consists of 17 residues. The germline V and J ends were trimmed by 1 base and 0 bases, with 10 bases remaining between them. The CDR3 loop is CASSQVVGSSYNSPLHF. The CDR3 nucleotides are TGTGCCAGCAGCCAAGTTGTCGGGAGCTCCTATAATTCACCCCTCCACTTT.

V usage is TRBV19 and J usage is TRBJ1-2; 11 positions agree with TRBD1. This CDR3 has 14 residues. Losses at the gene ends were 8 bases for V and 1 base for J; bases not matched to a gene: 3. Germline V gives CDR1 LNHDA, CDR2 SQIVND (reference sequence). Here the CDR3 DNA reads TGTGCCAGTTCGGGACAGGGGGTTAACTATGGCTACACCTTC. Translating gives CASSGQGVNYGYTF.